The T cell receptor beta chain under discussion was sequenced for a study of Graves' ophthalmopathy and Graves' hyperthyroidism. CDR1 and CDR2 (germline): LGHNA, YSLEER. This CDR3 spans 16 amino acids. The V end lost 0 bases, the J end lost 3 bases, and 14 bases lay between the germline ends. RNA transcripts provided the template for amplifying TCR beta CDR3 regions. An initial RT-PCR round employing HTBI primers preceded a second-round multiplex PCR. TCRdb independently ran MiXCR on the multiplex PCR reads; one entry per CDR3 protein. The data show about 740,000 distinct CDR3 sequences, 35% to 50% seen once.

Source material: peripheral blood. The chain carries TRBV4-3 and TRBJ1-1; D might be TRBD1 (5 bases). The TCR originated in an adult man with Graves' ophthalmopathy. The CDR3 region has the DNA TGCGCCAGCAGCCAAGAAGGTTTCGGAGGGGACACTGAAGCTTTCTTT. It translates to CASSQEGFGGDTEAFF.